Listed below are T cell receptor beta chains from one sample, sequenced in a study of T cells in Graves' hyperthyroidism and ophthalmopathy. TCRdb re-analysed the multiplex PCR reads in MiXCR, keeping a single row per CDR3 protein. The repertoire holds 300,000 to 400,000 distinct CDR3 sequences, with 11% to 15% as singletons. Sample: blood. Receptors originate from a woman in her twenties or thirties with Graves' hyperthyroidism. CDR3s include the opening cysteine and the closing phenylalanine or tryptophan. The D gene is left open where the match is weak. A clone size is listed for some rows: how often the clone was seen (once, few, many), or a class if it is expanded.

V gene: TRBV20-1
clone size: -
D gene: -
J gene: TRBJ2-3
CDR3 DNA: TGCAGTGCGGTAGTACCCGATGCGCAGTATTTT
CDR3 protein: CSAVVPDAQYF

V gene: TRBV7-2
clone size: many
D gene: -
J gene: TRBJ1-1
CDR3 DNA: TGTGCCAGCAGCCCAGGGATGGGCACTGAAGCTTTCTTT
CDR3 protein: CASSPGMGTEAFF

V gene: TRBV30
clone size: -
D gene: TRBD1
J gene: TRBJ2-2
CDR3 DNA: TGTGCCTGGGACTCAGGGGGCGGGGAGCTGTTTTTT
CDR3 protein: CAWDSGGGELFF

V gene: TRBV7-2
clone size: few
D gene: -
J gene: TRBJ2-7
CDR3 DNA: TGTGCCAGCAGCTTAGCGGGAGCCCAAAGGGGCGAGCAGTACTTC
CDR3 protein: CASSLAGAQRGEQYF

V gene: TRBV7-2
clone size: -
D gene: TRBD1
J gene: TRBJ2-7
CDR3 DNA: TGTGCCAGCAGTCAAGGGACAGGGGTATCGGAGCAGTACTTC
CDR3 protein: CASSQGTGVSEQYF

V gene: TRBV6-1
clone size: few
D gene: TRBD1
J gene: TRBJ1-1
CDR3 DNA: TGTGCCAGCAGTTCCGTGACAGGGAGGATCGGAGCTTTCTTT
CDR3 protein: CASSSVTGRIGAFF

V gene: TRBV5-1
clone size: few
D gene: -
J gene: TRBJ1-1
CDR3 DNA: TGCGCCAGCAGCTTGGTGGCAACCGGGGGTGAAGCTTTCTTT
CDR3 protein: CASSLVATGGEAFF

V gene: TRBV5-5
clone size: few
D gene: -
J gene: TRBJ1-4
CDR3 DNA: TGTGCCAGCAGCTTGGGACGGGGCACTAATGAAAAACTGTTTTTT
CDR3 protein: CASSLGRGTNEKLFF

V gene: TRBV12-3/TRBV12-4
clone size: many
D gene: -
J gene: TRBJ1-2
CDR3 DNA: TGTGCCAGCAGTCCTCATTCAAACCAGGGGTCTTTCTATGGCTACACCTTC
CDR3 protein: CASSPHSNQGSFYGYTF

V gene: TRBV7-9
clone size: -
D gene: -
J gene: TRBJ1-5
CDR3 DNA: TGTGCCAGCAGCCCCGTGGGAAGCAATCAGCCCCAGCATTTT
CDR3 protein: CASSPVGSNQPQHF

V gene: TRBV24-1
clone size: many
D gene: -
J gene: TRBJ2-7
CDR3 DNA: TGTGCCACCTCGACCGCAAGCCTTTACGAGCAGTACTTC
CDR3 protein: CATSTASLYEQYF

V gene: TRBV20-1
clone size: many
D gene: TRBD2
J gene: TRBJ2-5
CDR3 DNA: TGCAGCCCGAAGATGGGGGGGGAGACCCAGTACTTC
CDR3 protein: CSPKMGGETQYF

V gene: TRBV12-3/TRBV12-4
clone size: many
D gene: TRBD1
J gene: TRBJ2-7
CDR3 DNA: TGTGCCAGCAGTTCCCCGGGACAGGAAAGCTACGAGCAGTACTTC
CDR3 protein: CASSSPGQESYEQYF

V gene: TRBV5-1
clone size: -
D gene: -
J gene: TRBJ1-2
CDR3 DNA: TGCGCCAGCAGCTTGGACGACAGCAACTATGGCTACACCTTC
CDR3 protein: CASSLDDSNYGYTF

V gene: TRBV11-2
clone size: many
D gene: -
J gene: TRBJ2-2
CDR3 DNA: TGTGCCAGCACCTCGGGGACCGGGGAGCTGTTTTTT
CDR3 protein: CASTSGTGELFF

V gene: TRBV3-1
clone size: -
D gene: TRBD2
J gene: TRBJ2-1
CDR3 DNA: TGTGCCACTCGACTAGCGGGTTACAATGAGCAGTTCTTC
CDR3 protein: CATRLAGYNEQFF

V gene: TRBV7-9
clone size: few
D gene: -
J gene: TRBJ2-2
CDR3 DNA: TGTGCCAGCAGCTTAGACCCCCGGGCACCCACCGGGGAGCTGTTTTTT
CDR3 protein: CASSLDPRAPTGELFF

V gene: TRBV6-1
clone size: many
D gene: TRBD2
J gene: TRBJ2-1
CDR3 DNA: TGTGCCAGCCTGAAGGATAGCGGGAGATCGGATGAGCAGTTCTTC
CDR3 protein: CASLKDSGRSDEQFF

V gene: TRBV5-6
clone size: -
D gene: -
J gene: TRBJ2-1
CDR3 DNA: TGTGCCAGCAGCTTTAAAACGGCTGAGCAGTTCTTC
CDR3 protein: CASSFKTAEQFF

V gene: TRBV30
clone size: many
D gene: TRBD1
J gene: TRBJ1-1
CDR3 DNA: TGTGCCTGGAGCCTCGGACAGGGACTTAGCGCAGCTTTCTTT
CDR3 protein: CAWSLGQGLSAAFF

V gene: TRBV20-1
clone size: -
D gene: -
J gene: TRBJ2-7
CDR3 DNA: TGCAGTGCTAGAGAAGGGGCAGCCTACGAGCAGTACTTC
CDR3 protein: CSAREGAAYEQYF

V gene: TRBV2
clone size: many
D gene: TRBD1
J gene: TRBJ2-7
CDR3 DNA: TGTGCCAGCGAGTTCGCCGGGACAGGGGCCTACGAGCAGTACTTC
CDR3 protein: CASEFAGTGAYEQYF

V gene: TRBV12-3/TRBV12-4
clone size: many
D gene: -
J gene: TRBJ2-3
CDR3 DNA: TGTGCCTCCTCCACTCGACATAGCCCACCTCTTTTTACAGATACGCAGTATTTT
CDR3 protein: CASSTRHSPPLFTDTQYF

V gene: TRBV18
clone size: many
D gene: TRBD1
J gene: TRBJ1-1
CDR3 DNA: TGTGCCAGCAGTCCCTCGACAGGGTCGAACACTGAAGCTTTCTTT
CDR3 protein: CASSPSTGSNTEAFF

V gene: TRBV7-2
clone size: many
D gene: -
J gene: TRBJ2-5
CDR3 DNA: TGTGCCAGCAGAGTTTCGGAGACCCAGTACTTC
CDR3 protein: CASRVSETQYF

V gene: TRBV29-1
clone size: many
D gene: -
J gene: TRBJ2-5
CDR3 DNA: TGCAGCGTTGTATTGGTAGGGGAGACCCAGTACTTC
CDR3 protein: CSVVLVGETQYF

V gene: TRBV7-2
clone size: many
D gene: -
J gene: TRBJ1-5
CDR3 DNA: TGTGCCAGCAGCTTTTATAGCAATCAGCCCCAGCATTTT
CDR3 protein: CASSFYSNQPQHF

V gene: TRBV12-3/TRBV12-4
clone size: many
D gene: TRBD2
J gene: TRBJ2-1
CDR3 DNA: TGTGCCAGCAGTGACACTAGCGGGAGTTGGTATGAGCAGTTCTTC
CDR3 protein: CASSDTSGSWYEQFF

V gene: TRBV27
clone size: many
D gene: -
J gene: TRBJ1-3
CDR3 DNA: TGTGCCAGCAGTCCCCGGACGGGAAACACCATATATTTT
CDR3 protein: CASSPRTGNTIYF

V gene: TRBV28
clone size: many
D gene: TRBD1
J gene: TRBJ1-5
CDR3 DNA: TGTGCCAGCAGTCCCCCCGGGACAGGGTGGGTTAATAGCAATCAGCCCCAGCATTTT
CDR3 protein: CASSPPGTGWVNSNQPQHF

V gene: TRBV7-9
clone size: few
D gene: TRBD1
J gene: TRBJ1-3
CDR3 DNA: TGTGCCAGCAGCCCCACAGGGGTCGGAAACACCATATATTTT
CDR3 protein: CASSPTGVGNTIYF

V gene: TRBV27
clone size: many
D gene: TRBD1
J gene: TRBJ1-2
CDR3 DNA: TGTGCCAGCAGTTTGTCGGGGGGGGACAGCTATGGCTACACCTTC
CDR3 protein: CASSLSGGDSYGYTF

V gene: TRBV2
clone size: many
D gene: -
J gene: TRBJ1-4
CDR3 DNA: TGTGCCAGCAGTGTGACGAGACAACGAGGGGAAAAACTGTTTTTT
CDR3 protein: CASSVTRQRGEKLFF

V gene: TRBV30
clone size: few
D gene: -
J gene: TRBJ2-2
CDR3 DNA: TGTGCCCTGACCCGGACAGTAAACACCGGGGAGCTGTTTTTT
CDR3 protein: CALTRTVNTGELFF

V gene: TRBV2
clone size: -
D gene: -
J gene: TRBJ2-1
CDR3 DNA: TGTGCCAGCGAAGGGACTCCCAGCGGCGAGCAGTTCTTC
CDR3 protein: CASEGTPSGEQFF

V gene: TRBV12-3/TRBV12-4
clone size: few
D gene: TRBD1
J gene: TRBJ2-7
CDR3 DNA: TGTGCCAGCAGTCTTAAGACAGGGGTGGACGAGCAGTACTTC
CDR3 protein: CASSLKTGVDEQYF

V gene: TRBV15
clone size: few
D gene: -
J gene: TRBJ2-2
CDR3 DNA: TGTGCCACCAGCAGAGTCACCGGGGAGCTGTTTTTT
CDR3 protein: CATSRVTGELFF

V gene: TRBV19
clone size: -
D gene: TRBD2
J gene: TRBJ2-1
CDR3 DNA: TGTGCCAGTAGTGTGGGGGGGTACAATGAGCAGTTCTTC
CDR3 protein: CASSVGGYNEQFF

V gene: TRBV28
clone size: many
D gene: -
J gene: TRBJ2-3
CDR3 DNA: TGTGCCAGCATTAACGCGGGACGGCGGGCAGATACGCAGTATTTT
CDR3 protein: CASINAGRRADTQYF

V gene: TRBV19
clone size: -
D gene: -
J gene: TRBJ1-5
CDR3 DNA: TGTGCCAGTACAGTGGCAGCCCTAAGGCAGCCCCAGCATTTT
CDR3 protein: CASTVAALRQPQHF

V gene: TRBV7-8
clone size: many
D gene: -
J gene: TRBJ2-7
CDR3 DNA: TGTGCCAGCAGCTTAGAGACGGTCTACGAGCAGTACTTC
CDR3 protein: CASSLETVYEQYF